This T cell receptor beta chain was captured by sequencing in a study of CD8 T cells in Susac syndrome. Across the whole study: Patients with Susac syndrome were, at the time of blood collection, therapy-naive, maintained on corticosteroids, or maintained on intravenous immunoglobulin alone. General study results and limits: The study admitted that it had a relatively small number of individuals in its TCR sequencing and HLA analysis.

TEMRA cells were FACS-enriched, and CD8+ and CD4+ T cells were isolated negatively. RNA totalling roughly 0.45 to 1 ug underwent reverse transcription with random hexamers. The TCR beta CDR3 was amplified by immunoSEQ multiplex PCR across 54 Vbeta, 13 Jbeta. TCRdb independently ran MiXCR on the immunoSEQ multiplex PCR reads; one entry per CDR3 protein. Found here are under 200,000 distinct CDR3 sequences, approximately 95% of them singletons; the top ten hold approximately 0.12%. Concerning this clonotype itself: Its target is unknown.

With V trimmed by 4 bases and J by 0 bases, 4 bases remained unmatched. CDR3 length: 15 amino acids. The germline V gene encodes CDR1 MNHEY and CDR2 SVGAGI. This TCR derives from a human donor with Susac syndrome. Sequenced input: CD4+ T cells from PBMCs. V and J are TRBV6-5 and TRBJ2-3, with TRBD2 identical over 7 bases. The CDR3 nucleotides read TGTGCCAGCAGTTGGGGGGGTACTAGCACAGATACGCAGTATTTT. This sequence encodes CASSWGGTSTDTQYF.